A single T cell receptor beta chain is shown here with its context. As yet, its antigen is unknown. This sample is drawn from a study of T cells after yellow fever vaccination. Findings and limits, study-wide: A faster peak, day 5 versus 15, was reached by the weaker secondary response. The CD4 and CD8 compartments had a small share of their clonotypes in common.

This CDR3 has 13 residues. V lost 3 bases, J lost 0 bases, and 5 bases lay in between. Germline CDR1 and CDR2: WSHSY and SAAADI. Template-switching 5'RACE yielded the TCR cDNA; a universal primer site and UMIs were added in the process. TCRdb ran MiXCR on the 5' RACE reads and lists one entry per CDR3 protein. Counted here are 310,000 or so distinct CDR3 sequences, approximately 7% occurring once; the ten biggest clones make up roughly a sixth. This clonotype originated in a man younger than 35 who received the YFV17D yellow fever vaccine. The rearrangement uses TRBV10-2 and TRBJ1-1; D is unclear. The sample in question was PBMCs, obtained more than 40 days after the first yellow fever vaccination. The CDR3 nucleotides read TGCGCCAGCAGTGACATACTGAACACTGAAGCTTTCTTT. This translates into CASSDILNTEAFF.